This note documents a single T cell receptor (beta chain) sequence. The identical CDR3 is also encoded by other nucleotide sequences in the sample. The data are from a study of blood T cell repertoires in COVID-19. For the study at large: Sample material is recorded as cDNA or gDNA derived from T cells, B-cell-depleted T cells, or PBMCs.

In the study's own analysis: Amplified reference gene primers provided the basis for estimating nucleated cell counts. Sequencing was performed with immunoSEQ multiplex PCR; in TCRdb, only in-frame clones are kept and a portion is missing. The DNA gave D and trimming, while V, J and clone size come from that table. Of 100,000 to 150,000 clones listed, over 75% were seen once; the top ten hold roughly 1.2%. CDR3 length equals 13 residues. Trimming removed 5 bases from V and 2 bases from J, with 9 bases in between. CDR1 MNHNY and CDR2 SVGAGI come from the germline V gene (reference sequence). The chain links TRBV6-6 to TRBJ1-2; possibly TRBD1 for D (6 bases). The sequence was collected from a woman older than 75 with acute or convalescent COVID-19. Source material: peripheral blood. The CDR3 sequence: CASSPTGNYGYTF. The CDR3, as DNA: TGTGCCAGCAGTCCGACAGGAAACTATGGCTACACCTTC.